What follows are 13 T cell receptor beta chains derived from one specimen sequenced in a study of T cell responses to AZD1222 COVID-19 vaccine. The protocol was immunoSEQ multiplex PCR, while the TCRdb copy is restricted to in-frame clones and leaves out a portion. There are 110,000 or so clones in the sample; approximately 91% occur only once, and about 13% lies in the top ten. This specimen consisted of peripheral blood, obtained on day 0 of MenACWY control vaccination. The receptors here all came from an adult in good health.

This chain joins TRBV20-1 and TRBJ2-1, with 9 bases fitting TRBD2. This CDR3 region has 14 residues. In germline, CDR1 is DFQATT, CDR2 SNEGSKA (reference sequence). Trimming at V came to 3 bases and at J to 10 bases, leaving 10 bases not matched to a gene. The CDR3 region has the DNA TGCAGTGCTAGTAGCGCGGGAGGGCCGTGGGAGCAGTTCTTC. Its protein is CSASSAGGPWEQFF.

The chain recombines TRBV19 with TRBJ1-1; D gene uncertain. This CDR3 is built from 11 residues. Trimming cost V 3 bases and J 8 bases, with 7 bases left between them. The germline V gene encodes CDR1 LNHDA and CDR2 SQIVND (reference sequence). The chain's CDR3 is CASSMEAEAFF. DNA of the CDR3: TGTGCCAGTAGTATGGAGGCGGAAGCTTTCTTT.

The J gene is TRBJ2-1, the V gene TRBV19; TRBD1 aligns across 8 bases. The junction had 11 bases not matched to a gene; V was cut back by 6 bases and J by 4 bases. The CDR3 loop spans 16 amino acids. Germline loops: CDR1 LNHDA, CDR2 SQIVND (reference sequence). CDR3 sequence (DNA): TGTGCCAGTAGACCCGGACAGGGCATCGGGTACAATGAGCAGTTCTTC. It is translated as CASRPGQGIGYNEQFF.

V is TRBV9 and J is TRBJ2-1; 9 positions agree with TRBD2. This CDR3 is built from 16 residues. Looked up from germline, CDR1 is SGDLS and CDR2 is YYNGEE. V was clipped by 0 bases and J by 6 bases; unmatched bases: 7. Written as DNA, the CDR3 is TGTGCCAGCAGCGTAGAGTCAGCGGGAGGTCGCAATGAGCAGTTCTTC. Amino acid sequence: CASSVESAGGRNEQFF.

The rearrangement joins TRBV7-9 to TRBJ1-5; unclear D gene. Germline CDR1 reads SEHNR; CDR2 reads FQNEAQ (reference sequence). V gave up 1 base and J gave up 7 bases, with 8 bases separating them. The CDR3 contains 13 residues. DNA of the CDR3: TGTGCCAGCAGCTTAGAGCACGGGCAGCCCCAGCATTTT. Translating it yields CASSLEHGQPQHF.

V usage is TRBV7-9 and J usage is TRBJ1-3; D is unclear. The CDR3 runs to 15 residues. V gave up 4 bases and J gave up 4 bases, with 14 bases separating them. Germline CDR1 SEHNR, CDR2 FQNEAQ (reference sequence). The CDR3 DNA reads TGTGCCAGCAGCTCCATCAAAGGATCGGGAAACACCATATATTTT. Translating gives CASSSIKGSGNTIYF.

Concerning this clone itself: In the same sample, other DNA sequences code for this CDR3. The chain links TRBV5-6 to TRBJ2-7, with D unclear. The CDR3 covers 13 residues. CDR1 and CDR2 from the germline V gene are SGHDT and YYEEEE. Deletions cut 2 bases from V and 5 bases from J, with 11 bases between. The CDR3 DNA is TGTGCCAGCAGCTTTGGGGTAGGGAACGAGCAGTACTTC. It translates to CASSFGVGNEQYF.

The V and J genes are TRBV7-3 and TRBJ2-1, with 9 positions matching TRBD2. CDR3 length equals 16 residues. V shed 3 bases and J 6 bases; nucleotides not matched to a gene: 9. Germline loops: CDR1 SGHTA, CDR2 FQGTGA. For the CDR3, the DNA is TGTGCCAGCAGCTTCCAAAGCGGGAGGATAGGCAATGAGCAGTTCTTC. This sequence encodes CASSFQSGRIGNEQFF.

The V gene is TRBV27, the J gene TRBJ2-1; the match to TRBD1 covers 7 bases. Trimming removed 5 bases from V and 3 bases from J; junction bases left unmatched: 16. This CDR3 is built from 18 residues. Germline V lookup: CDR1 MNHEY, CDR2 SMNVEV (reference sequence). In nucleotides, the CDR3 is TGTGCCAGCAGTAGAGGGGGCTGGTACCGAGTCGACTACAATGAGCAGTTCTTC. Translation: CASSRGGWYRVDYNEQFF.

The rearrangement links TRBV4-3 to TRBJ1-4; no firm D call. Looked up from germline, CDR1 is LGHNA and CDR2 is YSLEER. This CDR3 contains 13 residues. Trimming stripped 1 base from V and 8 bases from J, with 8 bases between. DNA of the CDR3: TGCGCCAGCAGCCAAGGGCAGGACGAAAAACTGTTTTTT. This codes for CASSQGQDEKLFF.

The chain is built from TRBV5-6 and TRBJ1-2; D uncertain. Looked up from germline, CDR1 is SGHDT and CDR2 is YYEEEE. The CDR3 is 12 amino acids. V shed 0 bases and J shed 7 bases, with 7 bases lying between them. Here the CDR3 reads CASSLAVVGYTF. The CDR3 DNA sequence: TGTGCCAGCAGCTTGGCCGTAGTTGGCTACACCTTC.

The chain recombines TRBV12-3 or TRBV12-4 with TRBJ1-1; D is undetermined. Trimming stripped 2 bases from V and 1 base from J, with 2 bases between. This CDR3 spans 12 amino acids. CDR3 nucleotide sequence: TGTGCCAGCAGTTTATGGAACACTGAAGCTTTCTTT. Translated: CASSLWNTEAFF.

This chain joins TRBV7-2 and TRBJ1-5, with D unresolved. The length of the CDR3 is 14 residues. The germline V and J ends were trimmed by 1 base and 1 base, with 5 bases remaining between them. Germline CDR1 reads SGHTA; CDR2 reads FQGNSA. The CDR3 region is CASSLVDSNQPQHF. DNA of the CDR3: TGTGCCAGCAGCTTAGTGGACAGCAATCAGCCCCAGCATTTT.